This T cell receptor (beta chain) was sequenced in a study of T cell responses to AZD1222 COVID-19 vaccine. V was clipped by 2 bases and J by 2 bases, with 12 bases between them. Germline CDR1 is MNHEY and CDR2 is SVGAGI. CDR3 length equals 15 residues. Assay: immunoSEQ multiplex PCR; the TCRdb copy retains only in-frame clones and omits some. Here the sample spans roughly 140,000 clones, 92% being singletons. This chain connects TRBV6-5 to TRBJ1-1; D is perhaps TRBD1 (5 bases). Here the sequenced sample was peripheral blood, taken 28 days after the second AZD1222 dose. The origin of this receptor is an adult who received the AZD1222 COVID-19 vaccine. CDR3 DNA sequence: TGTGCCAGCAGTTACATCCAAGGGGTAAACACTGAAGCTTTCTTT. This encodes CASSYIQGVNTEAFF.